The clone carrying this T cell receptor (beta chain) was detected once. Its antigen is still unknown. Clones were sequenced by immunoSEQ multiplex PCR, and TCRdb holds only the in-frame ones, with some missing. The table shows hundreds of thousands of clones, with roughly 86% occurring only once. The data originate from a study of Ad26.COV2.S vaccination and SARS-CoV-2 variants. About the study: Administration of Ad26.COV2.S was intramuscular, either once or twice 56 days apart.

The CDR3 is made up of 14 amino acids. From germline, CDR1 is SQVTM and CDR2 ANQGSEA. The V end was cut by 0 bases, the J end by 1 base, with 9 bases between. Study outcomes and limitations: Reports say spike-specific CD8+ and CD4+ T cell responses covered substantial breadth after vaccination. Similar non-spike TCR breadth was seen in vaccine and placebo recipients. Vaccine recipients showed a spike-specific TCR breadth that was higher than in placebo recipients.

Specified treatment: around 19 received Ad26.COV2.S at low or high dose, single or two shots; roughly five received placebo; per-sample allocation not given. Sample collection was performed on day 63 after the first vaccine or placebo injection. The receptor's source is a person aged 18-65 years who received the Ad26.COV2.S COVID-19 vaccine or a placebo. Sequenced material: peripheral blood, taken in a trial of Ad26.COV2.S vaccine versus placebo. The rearrangement uses TRBV29-1 and TRBJ1-1, with D uncertain. The CDR3 DNA reads TGCAGCGTTGAAGAAGTATCGGGGAACACTGAAGCTTTCTTT. It specifies CSVEEVSGNTEAFF.